Reported below is one T cell receptor (beta chain). Antigen specificity is unknown. The sample belongs to a study of T cell responses to AZD1222 COVID-19 vaccine. Study results and caveats: The number of AZD1222 recipients seropositive at baseline was only 5 to 7. Two AZD1222 doses significantly raised spike-specific TCR breadth and depth over controls. There were mostly white British donors and more females than males, and clonal diversity was possibly underestimated. Nearly half of spike-specific TCRs reportedly go after variant regions that carry no mutations.

CDR1 is MNHNS and CDR2 is SASEGT in the germline V gene. Trimming at V came to 4 bases and at J to 2 bases, leaving 8 bases not matched to a gene. This CDR3 contains 16 residues. Assay: immunoSEQ multiplex PCR; the TCRdb copy retains only in-frame clones and omits some. The data show roughly 150,000 clones, around 92% seen once. The sample here was peripheral blood, taken 28 days after the second AZD1222 dose. This receptor was taken from an adult who received the AZD1222 COVID-19 vaccine. This chain connects TRBV6-1 to TRBJ1-3; 7 nucleotides line up with TRBD1. The CDR3 region is CASSAYRGVAGNTIYF. The CDR3 DNA follows: TGTGCCAGCAGTGCGTACAGGGGCGTAGCTGGAAACACCATATATTTT.